Sequencing of this T cell receptor (beta chain) was carried out in a study of T-cell reconstitution after alpha-beta-depleted transplantation in children. This CDR3 region has 16 residues. V lost 0 bases to trimming and J lost 2 bases, with 16 bases between them. Germline CDR1 and CDR2: DFQATT and SNEGSKA (reference sequence). Unique molecular identifiers were incorporated during preparation of the TCRbeta library. TCRdb called the PCR reads again in MiXCR, with one record for every CDR3 protein. The sample consists of about 440,000 distinct CDR3 sequences, over 40% of them appearing once. The source of this sequence is a girl aged 2 to 9 with aplastic anemia, due to receive a stem cell transplant. The sequences come from PBMCs, collected before TCRalphabeta/CD19-depleted stem cell transplant. The chain couples TRBV20-1 to TRBJ1-1; TRBD1 is a possible D gene (5 bases). CDR3 region: CSAREWGVGPNTEAFF. DNA for the CDR3: TGCAGTGCTAGAGAGTGGGGCGTGGGCCCTAACACTGAAGCTTTCTTT.